This T cell receptor beta chain was identified in a study of T cells in Graves' hyperthyroidism and ophthalmopathy. Germline lookup yields CDR1 SQVTM and CDR2 ANQGSEA. Trimming took off 6 bases at V and 2 bases at J, with 19 bases between the two ends. The CDR3 is made up of 15 amino acids. Study conclusions and caveats: Before onset, ophthalmopathy was predicted by the model a median roughly six months earlier.

Of note for this clonotype: No antigen is known for it.

The source material, RNA transcripts, was used to amplify TCR beta CDR3 regions. The primer set for the first-round RT-PCR of the TCR CDR3 was HTBI. TCRdb ran MiXCR on the multiplex PCR reads and lists one entry per CDR3 protein. The sample consists of around 520,000 distinct CDR3 sequences, approximately 15% of them appearing once. Patients having uncontrolled infection, another autoimmune disease, pregnancy or lactation were not included. Sequences were obtained from blood. The TCR sequence derives from a woman between 18 and 29 years old with Graves' hyperthyroidism. V is TRBV29-1 and J is TRBJ2-5; D might be TRBD2 (5 bases). This CDR3 reads CSVQRPTGNQETQYF. In DNA form, the CDR3 reads TGCAGCGTGCAGAGACCCACCGGGAATCAAGAGACCCAGTACTTC.